This TCR beta chain was identified during a study of shared clonotypes between healthy human individuals. Using immunoSEQ multiplex PCR, the repertoire was profiled, and TCRdb retains in-frame clones only, with some absent. Counted here are roughly 700,000 clones, roughly 88% occurring once; the ten biggest clones make up approximately 35%. CDR1 LNHDA and CDR2 SQIVND come from the germline V gene (reference sequence). CDR3 length: 16 residues. The V end was cut by 0 bases, the J end by 3 bases, with 13 bases between. Only Caucasian adults living in Nashville, Tennessee made up the donor group. The clonotype comes from a young man in good health. Some clones in this sample may be carry-over from other donors' samples. The V call is TRBV19, the J call TRBJ2-3; D may be TRBD1 (6 bases). The sample taken for sequencing was memory CD8+ T cells from PBMCs. The subset: CD45RO+ cells pooled with CCR7-negative TemRA cells. CDR3: CASSIDRAGDTDTQYF. For the CDR3, the DNA is TGTGCCAGTAGTATAGATAGGGCAGGGGATACAGATACGCAGTATTTT. Drawing the rest from reference TRBV19 and TRBJ2-3, the complete variable domain is DGGITQSPKYLFRKEGQNVTLSCEQNLNHDAMYWYRQDPGQGLRLIYYSQIVNDFQKGDIAEGYSVSREKKESFPLTVTSAQKNPTAFYLCASSIDRAGDTDTQYFGPGTRLTVL.